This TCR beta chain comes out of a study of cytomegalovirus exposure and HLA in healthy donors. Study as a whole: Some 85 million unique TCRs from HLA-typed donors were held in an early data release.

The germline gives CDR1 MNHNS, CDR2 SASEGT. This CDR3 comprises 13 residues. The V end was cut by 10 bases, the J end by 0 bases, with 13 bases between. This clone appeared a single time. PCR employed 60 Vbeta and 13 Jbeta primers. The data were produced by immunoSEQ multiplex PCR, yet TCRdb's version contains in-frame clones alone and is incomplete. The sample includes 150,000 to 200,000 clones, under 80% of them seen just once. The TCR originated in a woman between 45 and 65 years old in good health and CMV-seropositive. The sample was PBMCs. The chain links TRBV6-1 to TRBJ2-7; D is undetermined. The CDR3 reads CATQLSRSYEQYF. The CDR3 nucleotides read TGTGCCACCCAACTGAGTCGCTCCTACGAGCAGTACTTC.